These 24 T cell receptor beta chains were sequenced from one sample in a study of blood T cell repertoires in COVID-19. Libraries were prepared by immunoSEQ multiplex PCR; TCRdb keeps only in-frame clonotypes and omits some of them. The data contain 400,000 or so clones, about 89% of them singletons. The sample was peripheral blood. Source of these receptors: a woman between 40 and 50 years old with COVID-19, enrolled during active disease.

On this clone itself: This sequence may be a read error, since a much larger clone differs from it by one base. Other DNA variants within this sample encode the same CDR3. The rearrangement uses TRBV7-2 and TRBJ2-2; 10 bases match TRBD2. The CDR3 loop spans 15 amino acids. Trimming removed 2 bases from V and 5 bases from J; junction bases left unmatched: 2. The germline gives CDR1 SGHTA, CDR2 FQGNSA. The CDR3 nucleotides are TGTGCCAGCAGCTTAAAAGCGGGAGGGACCGGGGAGCTGTTTTTT. The encoded protein is CASSLKAGGTGELFF.

The chain links TRBV3-1 (or the pseudogene TRBV3-2) to TRBJ1-4, with 8 bases aligning to TRBD1. The CDR3 sequence is 17 residues long. Trimming removed 1 base from V and 4 bases from J; junction bases left unmatched: 8. Germline V lookup: CDR1 LGHDT, CDR2 YNNKEL (reference sequence). CDR3 bases: TGTGCCAGCAGCCAAGTAGCAGGGGGCGTCCATAATGAAAAACTGTTTTTT. It translates to CASSQVAGGVHNEKLFF.

The chain employs TRBV29-1 and TRBJ1-5; no reliable D call. The CDR3 length is 13 residues. Germline CDR1 and CDR2: SQVTM and ANQGSEA. Trimming took 4 bases from V and 0 from J, leaving 7 bases between them. This CDR3 is CSVALNSNQPQHF. The CDR3 DNA is TGCAGCGTTGCCCTAAATAGCAATCAGCCCCAGCATTTT.

This clone has just one count. This chain connects TRBV14 to TRBJ2-5; possible D gene TRBD2, 6 bases. CDR1 SGHDN and CDR2 FVKESK come from the germline V gene. The CDR3 covers 16 residues. The V end was cut by 2 bases, the J end by 5 bases, with 18 bases between. The DNA for the CDR3 is TGTGCCAGCAGCCAATACTTACCCCTTCGGGAGGAGACCCAGTACTTC. Its translation: CASSQYLPLREETQYF.

This chain links TRBV19 with TRBJ1-1; 7 bases are a match to TRBD1. The CDR3 has 15 residues. Trimming removed 5 bases from V and 4 bases from J; junction bases left unmatched: 10. The germline CDR1 and CDR2 sequences are LNHDA and SQIVND (reference sequence). CDR3 bases: TGTGCCAGTAGTGTTGACAGGGCCGAGAGCACTGAAGCTTTCTTT. Translating it yields CASSVDRAESTEAFF.

CDR3 DNA sequence: TGTGCCAGCAGCTTAGCCCGAGGACAGGATACCCTTAAGCAGTACTTC. Protein: CASSLARGQDTLKQYF. The chain employs TRBV11-1 and TRBJ2-7; 7 nucleotides match TRBD1. The CDR3 consists of 16 residues. The V gene end was trimmed by 0 bases and the J gene end by 8 bases; junction bases not matched to a gene: 13. Germline CDR1 SGHAT, CDR2 FQDESV (reference sequence).

The rearrangement joins TRBV20-1 to TRBJ1-2; 7 nucleotides align to TRBD1. This CDR3 has 14 amino acids. V lost 3 bases to trimming and J lost 3 bases; unmatched junction nucleotides: 7. Germline V gene data show CDR1 as DFQATT and CDR2 as SNEGSKA (reference sequence). DNA for the CDR3: TGCAGTGCTAGTCGGCAGGGGGTTTACTATGGCTACACCTTC. Translation: CSASRQGVYYGYTF.

CDR3 in amino acids: CASSWTSGNNEQFF. Written as DNA, the CDR3 is TGTGCCAGCAGCTGGACTAGCGGAAACAATGAGCAGTTCTTC. This chain connects TRBV13 to TRBJ2-1; 10 bases map to TRBD2. J gave up 5 bases and V 4 bases, and 2 bases lay outside the gene matches. The V gene's germline CDR1 is PRHDT and CDR2 FYEKMQ (reference sequence). The CDR3 covers 14 residues.

This clone was seen a few times. This rearrangement joins TRBV12-3 or TRBV12-4 to TRBJ1-5; 9 bases fit TRBD1. This CDR3 has 13 residues. Unmatched junction bases numbered 2, after V lost 4 bases and J lost 7 bases. This chain's CDR3 is CASSWGQGQPQHF. The CDR3 DNA is TGTGCCAGCAGTTGGGGACAGGGACAGCCCCAGCATTTT.

The V and J genes are TRBV28 and TRBJ1-4, with a weak D call TRBD1 (5 bases). CDR1 is MDHEN, CDR2 SYDVKM, per germline. The CDR3 covers 15 residues. With 6 bases removed from V and 4 bases from J, the gap between germline ends came to 15 bases. The CDR3 protein is CASSPGGSLNEKLFF. The CDR3 nucleotides are TGTGCCAGCAGCCCCGGGGGGAGTCTTAATGAAAAACTGTTTTTT.

This chain links TRBV7-9 with TRBJ1-1, with D perhaps TRBD1 (5 bases). V dropped 2 bases and J dropped 3 bases, with 19 bases sitting between them. CDR3 length: 17 amino acids. Germline V lookup: CDR1 SEHNR, CDR2 FQNEAQ (reference sequence). The CDR3 region has the DNA TGTGCCAGCAGCTTACTCCGCTTTAGGGGAGGTGACACTGAAGCTTTCTTT. Protein: CASSLLRFRGGDTEAFF.

This sequence joins TRBV6-6 and TRBJ1-5; D unclear. The CDR3 loop spans 13 amino acids. Trimming removed 3 bases at V and 4 bases at J, with 7 bases between. The germline gives CDR1 MNHNY, CDR2 SVGAGI (reference sequence). This chain's CDR3 is CASSYARNQPQHF. The CDR3 DNA reads TGTGCCAGCAGTTATGCGCGGAATCAGCCCCAGCATTTT.

The chain links TRBV14 to TRBJ1-1; tentative D call: TRBD1 (5 bases). CDR1 is SGHDN and CDR2 is FVKESK in the germline V gene. V lost 4 bases, J lost 4 bases, and 10 bases lay in between. CDR3 length: 13 residues. The DNA for the CDR3 is TGTGCCAGCAGCCCCGGGGGAGGCACTGAAGCTTTCTTT. The encoded protein is CASSPGGGTEAFF.

This clone was seen only once. The V and J genes are TRBV7-2 and TRBJ2-4; weak D call: TRBD2 (5 bases). The CDR3 contains 17 residues. Trimming removed 3 bases at V and 0 bases at J, with 15 bases between. Germline CDR1 and CDR2: SGHTA and FQGNSA. The CDR3 sequence: CASSLARGVLAKNIQYF. CDR3 DNA sequence: TGTGCCAGCAGCTTGGCACGGGGAGTTCTAGCCAAAAACATTCAGTACTTC.

This rearrangement joins TRBV4-3 to TRBJ1-6; weak D call: TRBD1 (5 bases). CDR3 size: 16 residues. V dropped 2 bases and J dropped 5 bases, with 13 bases sitting between them. From germline, CDR1 is LGHNA and CDR2 YSLEER. This chain's CDR3 is CASSQSPPGDNSPLHF. DNA of the CDR3: TGCGCCAGCAGCCAAAGCCCCCCGGGGGATAATTCACCCCTCCACTTT.

This clone turned up a few times. This sequence joins TRBV7-8 and TRBJ2-2, with 8 bases that match TRBD1. CDR1 SGHVS and CDR2 FQNEAQ come from the germline V gene. This CDR3 has 16 residues. J was trimmed by 0 bases and V by 7 bases; bases with no gene match: 7. The CDR3 spells CASKAQGATNTGELFF. Written as DNA, the CDR3 is TGTGCCAGCAAGGCTCAGGGGGCAACGAACACCGGGGAGCTGTTTTTT.

The V call is TRBV7-2, the J call TRBJ2-1, with 11 nucleotides matching TRBD2. The CDR3 runs to 17 residues. Germline V CDR1 and CDR2: SGHTA, FQGNSA. V was pared by 5 bases and J by 9 bases, with 15 bases of the junction left unmatched. CDR3 in DNA: TGTGCCAGCAGCCTACATGCTAGCGGGGGGTTTACGGGTGAGCAGTTCTTC. It yields the protein CASSLHASGGFTGEQFF.

V and J are TRBV24-1 and TRBJ1-4, with 7 nucleotides matching TRBD1. Germline V gene lookup returns CDR1 KGHDR and CDR2 SFDVKD. The CDR3 is 15 amino acids. The trim removed 3 bases at V and 7 bases at J, leaving 7 bases unmatched. CDR3 sequence (DNA): TGTGCCACCAGTGATGCGACAGGGCCTCGTGAAAAACTGTTTTTT. Encoded protein: CATSDATGPREKLFF.

The chain carries TRBV6-2 or TRBV6-3 and TRBJ2-1, with D possibly matching TRBD1 (5 bases). The CDR3 sequence is 15 residues long. V lost 7 bases and J lost 7, with 20 bases in between. CDR1 is MNHEY, CDR2 SVGEGT, per germline. CDR3 loop: CASTPLGRVGNEQFF. CDR3 sequence (DNA): TGTGCCAGCACCCCACTGGGCAGGGTGGGAAATGAGCAGTTCTTC.

V gene TRBV7-2 combines with J gene TRBJ2-2, with D tentatively TRBD2 (6 bases). CDR3 size: 15 residues. The V end was cut by 8 bases, the J end by 1 base, with 14 bases between. Germline V gives CDR1 SGHTA, CDR2 FQGNSA. CDR3 loop: CASRRGAENTGELFF. DNA of the CDR3: TGTGCCAGCCGGCGCGGGGCAGAGAACACCGGGGAGCTGTTTTTT.

V gene TRBV11-2 combines with J gene TRBJ2-5, with 8 nucleotides matching TRBD2. CDR1 SGHAT and CDR2 FQNNGV come from the germline V gene. V lost 5 bases and J lost 2; bases outside the gene matches: 4. The CDR3 spans 14 residues. CDR3 loop: CASSIGGVQETQYF. CDR3 sequence (DNA): TGTGCCAGCAGCATCGGGGGGGTACAAGAGACCCAGTACTTC.

This chain joins TRBV6-5 and TRBJ2-7; TRBD2 might be the D (5 bases). Trimming cost V 10 bases and J 7 bases, with 23 bases left between them. CDR3 length equals 14 residues. Germline values: CDR1 MNHEY, CDR2 SVGAGI. CDR3 nucleotide sequence: TGTGCCACTAGCCTAGGGCAGGCCGTTGGGGAGCAGTACTTC. Protein sequence: CATSLGQAVGEQYF.

The V call is TRBV6-2 or TRBV6-3, the J call TRBJ2-2, with D perhaps matching TRBD1 (6 bases). CDR1 MNHEY and CDR2 SVGEGT come from the germline V gene. V was clipped by 0 bases and J by 2 bases, with 10 bases between them. The CDR3 consists of 16 residues. CDR3 residues: CASSYSGTTNTGELFF. The CDR3 nucleotides read TGTGCCAGCAGTTACTCCGGGACAACCAACACCGGGGAGCTGTTTTTT.

The rearrangement links TRBV19 to TRBJ2-7, with 8 bases identical to TRBD1. The CDR3 has 15 residues. Germline CDR1 LNHDA, CDR2 SQIVND (reference sequence). V gave up 2 bases and J gave up 5 bases; unmatched junction bases: 8. CDR3 in DNA: TGTGCCAGTAGTATATCGTGGGACAGGAGCCACGAGCAGTACTTC. It is translated as CASSISWDRSHEQYF.